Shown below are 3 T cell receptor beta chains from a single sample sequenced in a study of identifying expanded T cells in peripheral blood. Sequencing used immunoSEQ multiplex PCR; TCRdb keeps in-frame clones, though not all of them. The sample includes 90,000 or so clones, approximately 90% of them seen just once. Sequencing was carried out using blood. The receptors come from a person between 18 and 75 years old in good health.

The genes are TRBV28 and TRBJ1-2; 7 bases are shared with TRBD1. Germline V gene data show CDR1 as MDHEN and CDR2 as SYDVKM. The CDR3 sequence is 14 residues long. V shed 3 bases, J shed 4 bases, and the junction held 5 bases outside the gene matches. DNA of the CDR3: TGTGCCAGCAGTTTTGGGGGGACAGTCTATGGCTACACCTTC. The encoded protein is CASSFGGTVYGYTF.

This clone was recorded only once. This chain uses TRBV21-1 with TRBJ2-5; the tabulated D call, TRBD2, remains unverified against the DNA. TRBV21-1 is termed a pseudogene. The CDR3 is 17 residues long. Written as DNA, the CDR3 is TGTGCCAGCAGCGTTGGGCCGGGAGGGACAGAGAAAGAGACCCAGTACTTC. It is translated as CASSVGPGGTEKETQYF.

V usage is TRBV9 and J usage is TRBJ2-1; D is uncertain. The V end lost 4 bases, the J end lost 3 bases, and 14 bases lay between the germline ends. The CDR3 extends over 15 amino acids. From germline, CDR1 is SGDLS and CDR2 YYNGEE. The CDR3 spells CASSPTGRYYNEQFF. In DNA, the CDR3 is TGTGCCAGCAGCCCGACCGGACGGTACTACAATGAGCAGTTCTTC. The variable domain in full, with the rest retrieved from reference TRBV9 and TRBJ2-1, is DSGVTQTPKHLITATGQRVTLRCSPRSGDLSVYWYQQSLDQGLQFLIQYYNGEERAKGNILERFSAQQFPDLHSELNLSSLELGDSALYFCASSPTGRYYNEQFFGPGTRLTVL.